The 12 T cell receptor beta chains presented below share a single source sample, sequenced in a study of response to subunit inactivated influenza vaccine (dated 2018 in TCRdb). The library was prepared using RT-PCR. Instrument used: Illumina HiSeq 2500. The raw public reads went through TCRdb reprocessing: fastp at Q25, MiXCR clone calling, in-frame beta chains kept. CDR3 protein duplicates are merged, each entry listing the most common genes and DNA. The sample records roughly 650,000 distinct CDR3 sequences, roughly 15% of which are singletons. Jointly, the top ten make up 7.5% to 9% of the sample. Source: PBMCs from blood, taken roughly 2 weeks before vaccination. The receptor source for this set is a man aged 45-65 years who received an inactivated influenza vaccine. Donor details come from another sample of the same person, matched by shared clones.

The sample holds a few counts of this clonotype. This CDR3 is CASSPSWAESTDTQYF. The CDR3 DNA reads TGTGCCAGCAGCCCCTCATGGGCGGAAAGCACAGATACGCAGTATTTT. This chain uses TRBV3-1 with TRBJ2-3; no clear D. V lost 4 bases to trimming and J lost 0 bases, with 14 bases between them. CDR1 is LGHDT, CDR2 YNNKEL, per germline (reference sequence). This CDR3 is 16 amino acids long.

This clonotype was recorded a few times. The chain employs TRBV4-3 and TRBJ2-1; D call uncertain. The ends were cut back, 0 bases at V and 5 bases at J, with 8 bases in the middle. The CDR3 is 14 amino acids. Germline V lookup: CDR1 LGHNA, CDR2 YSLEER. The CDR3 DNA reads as TGCGCCAGCAGCCAAGAGGAACTAAACAATGAGCAGTTCTTC. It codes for CASSQEELNNEQFF.

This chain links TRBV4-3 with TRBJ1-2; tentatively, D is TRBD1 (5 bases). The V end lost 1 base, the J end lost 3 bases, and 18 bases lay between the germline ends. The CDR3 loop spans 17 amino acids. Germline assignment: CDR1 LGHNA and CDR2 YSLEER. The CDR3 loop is CASSQVYMDMGDYGYTF. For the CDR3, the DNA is TGCGCCAGCAGCCAAGTCTATATGGACATGGGTGACTATGGCTACACCTTC.

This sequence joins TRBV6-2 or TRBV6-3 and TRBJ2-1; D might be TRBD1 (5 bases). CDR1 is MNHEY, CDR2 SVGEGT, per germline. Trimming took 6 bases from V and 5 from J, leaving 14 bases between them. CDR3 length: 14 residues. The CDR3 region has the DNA TGTGCCAGCAGCTTGACAGACGCTAACAATGAGCAGTTCTTC. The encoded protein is CASSLTDANNEQFF.

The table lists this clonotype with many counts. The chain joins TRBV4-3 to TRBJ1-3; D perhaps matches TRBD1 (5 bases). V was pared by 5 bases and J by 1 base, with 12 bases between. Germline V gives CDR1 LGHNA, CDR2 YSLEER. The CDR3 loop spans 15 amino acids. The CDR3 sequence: CASSTVPGSGNTIYF. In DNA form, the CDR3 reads TGCGCCAGCAGCACCGTCCCAGGGTCTGGAAACACCATATATTTT.

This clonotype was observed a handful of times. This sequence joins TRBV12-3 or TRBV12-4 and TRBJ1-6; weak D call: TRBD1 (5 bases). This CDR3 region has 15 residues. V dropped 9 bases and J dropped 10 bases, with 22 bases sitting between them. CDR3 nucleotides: TGTGCCAGAGCAGAGCCGGGCAGGGATCGCTCACCCCTCCACTTT. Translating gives CARAEPGRDRSPLHF.

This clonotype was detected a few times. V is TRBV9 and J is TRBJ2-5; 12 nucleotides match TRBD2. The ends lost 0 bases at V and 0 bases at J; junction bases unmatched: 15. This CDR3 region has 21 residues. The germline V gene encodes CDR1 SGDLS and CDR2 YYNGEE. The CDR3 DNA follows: TGTGCCAGCAGCGTAGCTACGGTGACTAGCGGGGGCCCCGGGTACCAAGAGACCCAGTACTTC. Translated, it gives CASSVATVTSGGPGYQETQYF.

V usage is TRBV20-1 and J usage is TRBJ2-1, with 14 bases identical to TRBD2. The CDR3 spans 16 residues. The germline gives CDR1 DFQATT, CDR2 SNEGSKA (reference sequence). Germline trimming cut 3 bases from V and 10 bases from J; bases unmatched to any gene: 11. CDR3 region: CSASPRWGLAGEEQFF. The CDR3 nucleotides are TGCAGTGCTAGCCCCCGATGGGGACTAGCGGGAGAGGAGCAGTTCTTC.

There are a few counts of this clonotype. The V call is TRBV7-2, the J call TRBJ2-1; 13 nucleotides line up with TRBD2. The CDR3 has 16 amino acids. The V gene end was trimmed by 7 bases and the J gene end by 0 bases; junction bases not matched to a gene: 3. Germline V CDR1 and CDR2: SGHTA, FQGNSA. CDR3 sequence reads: CASTRTSGGSYNEQFF. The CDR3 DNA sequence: TGTGCCAGCACCAGGACTAGCGGGGGCTCCTACAATGAGCAGTTCTTC.

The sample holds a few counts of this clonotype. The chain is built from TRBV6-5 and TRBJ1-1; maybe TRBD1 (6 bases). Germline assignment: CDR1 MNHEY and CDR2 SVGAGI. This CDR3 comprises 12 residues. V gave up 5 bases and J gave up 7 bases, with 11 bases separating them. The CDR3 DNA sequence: TGTGCCAGCAGTCAAGGGGGAGGTGAAGCTTTCTTT. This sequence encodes CASSQGGGEAFF.

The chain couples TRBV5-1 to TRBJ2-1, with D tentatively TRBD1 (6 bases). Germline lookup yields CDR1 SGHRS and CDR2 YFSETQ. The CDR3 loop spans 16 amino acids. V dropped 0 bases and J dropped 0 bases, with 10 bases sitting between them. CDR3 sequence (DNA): TGCGCCAGCAGCTTGGGGTTGGGGGCCTCCTACAATGAGCAGTTCTTC. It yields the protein CASSLGLGASYNEQFF.

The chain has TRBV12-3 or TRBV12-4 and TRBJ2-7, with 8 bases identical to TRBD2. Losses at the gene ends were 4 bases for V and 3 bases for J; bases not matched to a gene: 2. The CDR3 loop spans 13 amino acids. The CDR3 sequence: CASSYGRGYEQYF. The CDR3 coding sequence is TGTGCCAGCAGTTACGGGAGGGGCTACGAGCAGTACTTC.